This T cell receptor (beta chain) was sequenced during a study of T cell repertoires in cytomegalovirus infection. Study findings and constraints: Summed frequency of public TCR beta families distinguished CMV carriers with the relevant HLA.

In the case of this clonotype: As yet, its antigen is unknown.

Germline assignment: CDR1 MDHEN and CDR2 SYDVKM. V trimming: 7 bases; J trimming: 7 bases; junction bases outside the gene matches: 9. The length of the CDR3 is 13 residues. In TCRdb, the reads were re-called with MiXCR into one record per CDR3 protein. The data hold around 800,000 distinct CDR3 sequences, with 30% to 35% observed a single time. The gene calls are TRBV28 and TRBJ1-2; TRBD1 matches at 7 bases. The sample in question was cultured CD8+ T cells from PBMCs, obtained from culture after CMV antigen stimulation. This TCR came from a human donor in good health (CMV status not recorded). Some clones in this sample may be carry-over from other donors' samples. The chain's CDR3 is CASNKQGIRGYTF. The CDR3, as DNA: TGTGCCAGCAACAAACAGGGGATACGTGGCTACACCTTC.